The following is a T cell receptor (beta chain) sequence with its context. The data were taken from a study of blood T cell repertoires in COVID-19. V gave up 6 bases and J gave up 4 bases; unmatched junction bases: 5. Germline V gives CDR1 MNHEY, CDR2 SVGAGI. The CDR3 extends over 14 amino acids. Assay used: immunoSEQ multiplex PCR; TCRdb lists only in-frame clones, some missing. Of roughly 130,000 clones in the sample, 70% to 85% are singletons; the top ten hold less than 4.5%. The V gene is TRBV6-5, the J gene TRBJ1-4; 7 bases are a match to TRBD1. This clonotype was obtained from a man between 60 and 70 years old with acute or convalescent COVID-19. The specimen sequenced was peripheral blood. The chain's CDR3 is CASRADRLNEKLFF. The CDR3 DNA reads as TGTGCCAGCAGGGCGGACAGGCTTAATGAAAAACTGTTTTTT.